The next 21 T cell receptor beta chains were all read from a single sample in a study of T-cell memory formation after mild COVID-19. TCRdb fed the 5' RACE reads into MiXCR, producing one record per CDR3 protein. The sample includes roughly 410,000 distinct CDR3 sequences, roughly 24% of them seen just once. The sequencing input was PBMCs or a T cell subset sorted from them (not recorded which). Every receptor here comes from an adult woman who had mild COVID-19 (a few samples of this study predate the infection). Cell type and time point are not known.

V gene TRBV25-1 combines with J gene TRBJ1-3; no firm D call. The CDR3 has 15 amino acids. Germline V gives CDR1 MGHDK, CDR2 SYGVNS. V lost 1 base and J lost 3, with 10 bases in between. CDR3: CASSESRTLGNTIYF. In DNA, the CDR3 is TGTGCCAGCAGTGAATCGAGGACGCTTGGAAACACCATATATTTT.

This clonotype was seen many times. The chain is built from TRBV20-1 and TRBJ1-2; TRBD1 is a possible D gene (5 bases). The V end lost 6 bases, the J end lost 6 bases, and 17 bases lay between the germline ends. CDR3 length: 13 residues. Per germline, CDR1 DFQATT and CDR2 SNEGSKA (reference sequence). The CDR3 is CSAPVGGVDGYTF. CDR3 coding DNA: TGCAGTGCCCCGGTCGGAGGGGTGGATGGCTACACCTTC.

The chain employs TRBV14 and TRBJ1-3; D remains ambiguous. CDR1 is SGHDN, CDR2 FVKESK, per germline. V dropped 2 bases and J dropped 6 bases, with 5 bases sitting between them. The CDR3 is made up of 12 amino acids. The CDR3 sequence: CASSQTPNTIYF. Here the CDR3 DNA reads TGTGCCAGCAGCCAAACCCCAAACACCATATATTTT. The full variable domain, its missing parts supplied by reference TRBV14 and TRBJ1-3, is EAGVTQFPSHSVIEKGQTVTLRCDPISGHDNLYWYRRVMGKEIKFLLHFVKESKQDESGMPNNRFLAERTGGTYSTLKVQPAELEDSGVYFCASSQTPNTIYFGEGSWLTVV.

The chain carries TRBV6-6 and TRBJ2-1, with 7 bases identical to TRBD2. Germline loops: CDR1 MNHNY, CDR2 SVGAGI (reference sequence). J lost 8 bases, V lost 10 bases, and 11 bases had no gene match. The CDR3 is 13 amino acids. CDR3 bases: TGTGCCACCCTCGGCGGGAGTGTCGATGAGCAGTTCTTC. It is translated as CATLGGSVDEQFF.

V is TRBV24-1 and J is TRBJ2-1; TRBD1 aligns across 7 bases. The CDR3 totals 16 residues. Losses at the gene ends were 3 bases for V and 7 bases for J; bases not matched to a gene: 11. CDR1 and CDR2 (germline): KGHDR, SFDVKD. DNA for the CDR3: TGTGCCACCAGTGATGCGACAGGGTGGTCGGGAAATGAGCAGTTCTTC. Its translation is CATSDATGWSGNEQFF.

This chain connects TRBV2 to TRBJ1-5; a possible D gene is TRBD1 (5 bases). CDR1 is SNHLY, CDR2 FYNNEI, per germline. Trimming pared 6 bases from V and 2 bases from J, leaving 11 bases between. The CDR3 has 14 residues. The CDR3 sequence: CASRSEGGNQPQHF. Here the CDR3 DNA reads TGTGCCAGCAGATCAGAAGGGGGCAATCAGCCCCAGCATTTT.

This clonotype came up a few times. This rearrangement joins TRBV7-9 to TRBJ1-5; D unresolved. CDR3 size: 13 residues. Trimming removed 2 bases from V and 5 bases from J, with 7 bases in between. From germline, CDR1 is SEHNR and CDR2 FQNEAQ (reference sequence). In DNA form, the CDR3 reads TGTGCCAGCAGCTTAAACGAAGATCAGCCCCAGCATTTT. Translation: CASSLNEDQPQHF.

CDR3 loop: CASSRGQGTNEQYF. CDR3 coding DNA: TGCGCCAGCAGCCGAGGACAGGGGACAAACGAGCAGTACTTC. This chain links TRBV4-1 with TRBJ2-7; 9 bases agree with TRBD1. Germline V gene data show CDR1 as MGHRA and CDR2 as YSYEKL. The CDR3 consists of 14 residues. V trimming: 4 bases; J trimming: 5 bases; junction bases outside the gene matches: 6.

The chain uses TRBV18 and TRBJ2-1, with 11 nucleotides matching TRBD1. The germline gives CDR1 KGHSH, CDR2 LQKENI. The CDR3 has 16 residues. Trimming took 4 bases from V and 5 from J; bases not matched to a gene: 7. The CDR3 here is CASSRLGQGADNEQFF. DNA for the CDR3: TGTGCCAGCTCACGACTCGGACAGGGGGCCGACAATGAGCAGTTCTTC.

This clonotype has more than one count but fewer than ten. V is TRBV5-1 and J is TRBJ2-7; 10 bases are shared with TRBD1. Germline CDR1 SGHRS, CDR2 YFSETQ. The ends lost 3 bases at V and 6 bases at J; junction bases unmatched: 6. The CDR3 sequence is 14 residues long. CDR3 protein: CASSSRDRGLEQYF. The CDR3 coding sequence is TGCGCCAGCAGCTCCCGGGACAGGGGTCTCGAGCAGTACTTC.

This clonotype turned up a few times. The V and J genes are TRBV7-3 and TRBJ2-3; unclear D gene. The CDR3 extends over 14 amino acids. Deletions cut 4 bases from V and 0 bases from J, with 8 bases between. CDR1 and CDR2 from the germline V gene are SGHTA and FQGTGA. The CDR3 DNA follows: TGTGCCAGCAGCTCTACAGCTAGCACAGATACGCAGTATTTT. This gives the protein CASSSTASTDTQYF.

The chain uses TRBV20-1 and TRBJ1-2; D might be TRBD1 (5 bases). The V end lost 1 base, the J end lost 3 bases, and 12 bases lay between the germline ends. The germline V gene encodes CDR1 DFQATT and CDR2 SNEGSKA (reference sequence). The CDR3 extends over 14 amino acids. CDR3 sequence (DNA): TGCAGTGCTAGAGGGGAAACAGGCTACTATGGCTACACCTTC. Its translation: CSARGETGYYGYTF.

The rearrangement joins TRBV7-3 to TRBJ2-3; 12 bases line up with TRBD2. CDR1 SGHTA and CDR2 FQGTGA come from the germline V gene. This CDR3 has 16 residues. With 4 bases clipped from V and 4 bases from J, the junction kept 6 bases outside the gene matches. DNA of the CDR3: TGTGCCAGCAGCTCGCGGACTAGCGGGAATGCAGATACGCAGTATTTT. The encoded protein is CASSSRTSGNADTQYF.

The chain uses TRBV11-2 and TRBJ1-1, with TRBD1 as a possible D gene (5 bases). The V end lost 3 bases, the J end lost 7 bases, and 12 bases lay between the germline ends. The CDR3 is 13 residues long. From germline, CDR1 is SGHAT and CDR2 FQNNGV. CDR3: CASSFKGRVEAFF. The CDR3, as DNA: TGTGCCAGCAGCTTCAAGGGGCGGGTTGAAGCTTTCTTT. Complete variable domain (other parts from reference TRBV11-2 and TRBJ1-1): EAGVAQSPRYKIIEKRQSVAFWCNPISGHATLYWYQQILGQGPKLLIQFQNNGVVDDSQLPKDRFSAERLKGVDSTLKIQPAKLEDSAVYLCASSFKGRVEAFFGQGTRLTVV.

The rearrangement links TRBV24-1 to TRBJ1-2, with D perhaps matching TRBD1 (5 bases). The CDR3 has 12 amino acids. Trimming took 0 bases from V and 9 from J, leaving 7 bases between them. Germline values: CDR1 KGHDR, CDR2 SFDVKD. The chain's CDR3 is CATSDLDRSYTF. In DNA, the CDR3 is TGTGCCACCAGTGATTTGGACAGAAGCTACACCTTC.

The chain combines TRBV24-1 with TRBJ2-1, with 8 bases fitting TRBD2. Losses at the gene ends were 1 base for V and 13 bases for J; bases not matched to a gene: 5. The CDR3 extends over 13 amino acids. Per the germline V gene, CDR1 is KGHDR and CDR2 is SFDVKD. The CDR3 region is CATSDLGREEQFF. CDR3 nucleotide sequence: TGTGCCACCAGTGATTTAGGGCGGGAGGAACAGTTCTTC.

There are a few counts of this clonotype. The chain uses TRBV12-3 or TRBV12-4 and TRBJ1-1, with no clear D. Trimming cost V 8 bases and J 0 bases, with 13 bases left between them. The CDR3 consists of 14 residues. In DNA form, the CDR3 reads TGTGCCAGCGCGCGGAGTCCAATGAACACTGAAGCTTTCTTT. Amino acid sequence: CASARSPMNTEAFF.

This clonotype has a handful of counts. The V call is TRBV7-9, the J call TRBJ1-2; D ambiguous. Germline values: CDR1 SEHNR, CDR2 FQNEAQ (reference sequence). The CDR3 consists of 12 residues. V was pared by 2 bases and J by 6 bases, with 7 bases between. The CDR3 sequence: CASSLYPDGYTF. CDR3 nucleotide sequence: TGTGCCAGCAGCTTATACCCTGATGGCTACACCTTC.

This chain uses TRBV2 with TRBJ2-7; tentatively, D is TRBD1 (5 bases). The germline V gene encodes CDR1 SNHLY and CDR2 FYNNEI. The CDR3 is 13 amino acids. V dropped 6 bases and J dropped 6 bases, with 15 bases sitting between them. CDR3 sequence reads: CASSPVVRAEQYF. CDR3 DNA sequence: TGTGCCAGCAGCCCAGTGGTCAGGGCCGAGCAGTACTTC.

The sample holds a few counts of this clonotype. The CDR3 protein is CASSLAASGQETQYF. The CDR3 nucleotides are TGTGCCAGCAGCTTAGCGGCTAGCGGGCAAGAGACCCAGTACTTC. The gene calls are TRBV7-9 and TRBJ2-5; 8 positions match TRBD2. This CDR3 is built from 15 residues. V was clipped by 0 bases and J by 2 bases; unmatched bases: 2. Germline loops: CDR1 SEHNR, CDR2 FQNEAQ (reference sequence).

This clonotype was detected a few times. As DNA, the CDR3 is TGTGCCTCAAACGGCGGGGGGGCCTGGAACACCGGGGAGCTGTTTTTT. Translating it yields CASNGGGAWNTGELFF. This rearrangement joins TRBV19 to TRBJ2-2; 9 nucleotides match TRBD2. Trimming removed 11 bases from V and 1 base from J; junction bases left unmatched: 11. Germline V CDR1 and CDR2: LNHDA, SQIVND (reference sequence). CDR3 length: 16 amino acids.